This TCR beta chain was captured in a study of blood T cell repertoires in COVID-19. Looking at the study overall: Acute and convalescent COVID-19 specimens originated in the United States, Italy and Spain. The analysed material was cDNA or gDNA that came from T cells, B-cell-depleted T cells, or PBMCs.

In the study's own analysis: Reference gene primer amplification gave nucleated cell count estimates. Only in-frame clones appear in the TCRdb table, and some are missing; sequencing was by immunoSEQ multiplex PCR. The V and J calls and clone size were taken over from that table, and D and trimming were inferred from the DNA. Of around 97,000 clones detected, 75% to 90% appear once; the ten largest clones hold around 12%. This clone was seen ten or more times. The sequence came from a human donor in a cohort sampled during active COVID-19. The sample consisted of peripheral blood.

CDR3 in amino acids: CASSRATGAGYEQYF. CDR3 DNA sequence: TGTGCCAGCAGCCGTGCGACAGGGGCCGGCTACGAGCAGTACTTC. The rearrangement uses TRBV3-1 (or the pseudogene TRBV3-2) and TRBJ2-7; 8 positions match TRBD1. Per the germline V gene, CDR1 is LGHDT and CDR2 is YNNKEL (reference sequence). V lost 4 bases to trimming and J lost 3 bases; unmatched junction nucleotides: 8. CDR3 size: 15 residues.